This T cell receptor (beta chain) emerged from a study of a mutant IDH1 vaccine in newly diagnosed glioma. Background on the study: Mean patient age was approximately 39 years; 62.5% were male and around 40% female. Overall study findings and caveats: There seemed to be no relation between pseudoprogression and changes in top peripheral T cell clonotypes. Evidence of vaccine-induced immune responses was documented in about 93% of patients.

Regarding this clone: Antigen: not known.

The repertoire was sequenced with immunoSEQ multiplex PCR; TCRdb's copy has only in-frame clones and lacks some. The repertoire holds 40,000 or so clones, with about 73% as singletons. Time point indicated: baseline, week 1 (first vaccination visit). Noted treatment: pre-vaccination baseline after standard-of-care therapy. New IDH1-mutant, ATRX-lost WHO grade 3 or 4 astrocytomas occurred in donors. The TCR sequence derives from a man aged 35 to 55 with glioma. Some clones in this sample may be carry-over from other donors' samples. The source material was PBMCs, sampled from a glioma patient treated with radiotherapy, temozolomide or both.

The CDR3 nucleotides are TGTGCCAGCGGCCCAAAAATCTACGAGCAGTACTTC. Translated: CASGPKIYEQYF. V and J are TRBV27 and TRBJ2-7; D remains unclear. V dropped 8 bases and J dropped 3 bases, with 11 bases sitting between them. The germline gives CDR1 MNHEY, CDR2 SMNVEV (reference sequence). The CDR3 spans 12 residues.